Shown below are 6 T cell receptor beta chains from a single sample sequenced in a study of blood T cell repertoires in COVID-19 (dated by TCRdb to the early 2020s). Libraries were made using the immunoSEQ multiplex PCR assay. Entries here come from immuneACCESS through TCRdb and include only in-frame sequences with V and J called. Some clones fail to appear in such tables; in the studies checked, an unresolved V gene covers under half of the shortfall, and the cause of the remainder is unknown. This sample gives about 210,000 clones in total; approximately 84% of them show up just once. The ten biggest clones cover around 7.3% of the sample. Material for sequencing was peripheral blood. The receptors were gathered from a woman between 45 and 60 years old with active or convalescent COVID-19.

The chain employs TRBV6-5 and TRBJ1-3; maybe TRBD1 (5 bases). In germline, CDR1 is MNHEY, CDR2 SVGAGI. The CDR3 consists of 15 residues. V lost 6 bases to trimming and J lost 1 base, with 13 bases between them. The CDR3: CASRDTLKSGNTIYF. As DNA, the CDR3 is TGTGCCAGCAGGGACACCCTGAAATCTGGAAACACCATATATTTT.

The J gene is TRBJ2-2, the V gene TRBV4-1; 7 bases match TRBD2. V lost 4 bases to trimming and J lost 4 bases; unmatched junction nucleotides: 9. The V gene's germline CDR1 is MGHRA and CDR2 YSYEKL. The CDR3 totals 16 residues. The CDR3 bases are TGCGCCAGCAGCCCGGGGGGAGGGGAGGGCACCGGGGAGCTGTTTTTT. Translation: CASSPGGGEGTGELFF.

This sequence joins TRBV5-1 and TRBJ2-1; 12 nucleotides agree with TRBD2. V lost 4 bases to trimming and J lost 9 bases; unmatched junction nucleotides: 11. The CDR3 extends over 16 amino acids. Germline CDR1 SGHRS, CDR2 YFSETQ. CDR3 bases: TGCGCCAGCAGCCCACTAGCGGGGGGACGCCGAGGTGAGCAGTTCTTC. Protein product: CASSPLAGGRRGEQFF.

The chain is built from TRBV20-1 and TRBJ2-3; D call uncertain. The ends were cut back, 7 bases at V and 4 bases at J, with 6 bases in the middle. There are 10 residues in the CDR3. The V gene's germline CDR1 is DFQATT and CDR2 SNEGSKA (reference sequence). The CDR3 loop is CSVRPDTQYF. The CDR3 coding sequence is TGCAGTGTTCGTCCAGATACGCAGTATTTT.

This CDR3 is CAISSDRDNTEAFF. The CDR3 nucleotides read TGTGCCATCAGCTCGGACAGGGACAACACTGAAGCTTTCTTT. This chain links TRBV10-3 with TRBJ1-1, with 8 bases fitting TRBD1. V lost 6 bases and J lost 2; bases outside the gene matches: 5. Per the germline V gene, CDR1 is ENHRY and CDR2 is SYGVKD. There are 14 residues in the CDR3.

This clone was observed once. The V call is TRBV19, the J call TRBJ1-1; perhaps TRBD1 as D (5 bases). CDR3 length equals 15 residues. CDR1 and CDR2 from the germline V gene are LNHDA and SQIVND (reference sequence). V gave up 3 bases and J gave up 0 bases, with 11 bases separating them. CDR3 loop: CASSMGPGMNTEAFF. CDR3 DNA sequence: TGTGCCAGTAGTATGGGTCCAGGGATGAACACTGAAGCTTTCTTT.